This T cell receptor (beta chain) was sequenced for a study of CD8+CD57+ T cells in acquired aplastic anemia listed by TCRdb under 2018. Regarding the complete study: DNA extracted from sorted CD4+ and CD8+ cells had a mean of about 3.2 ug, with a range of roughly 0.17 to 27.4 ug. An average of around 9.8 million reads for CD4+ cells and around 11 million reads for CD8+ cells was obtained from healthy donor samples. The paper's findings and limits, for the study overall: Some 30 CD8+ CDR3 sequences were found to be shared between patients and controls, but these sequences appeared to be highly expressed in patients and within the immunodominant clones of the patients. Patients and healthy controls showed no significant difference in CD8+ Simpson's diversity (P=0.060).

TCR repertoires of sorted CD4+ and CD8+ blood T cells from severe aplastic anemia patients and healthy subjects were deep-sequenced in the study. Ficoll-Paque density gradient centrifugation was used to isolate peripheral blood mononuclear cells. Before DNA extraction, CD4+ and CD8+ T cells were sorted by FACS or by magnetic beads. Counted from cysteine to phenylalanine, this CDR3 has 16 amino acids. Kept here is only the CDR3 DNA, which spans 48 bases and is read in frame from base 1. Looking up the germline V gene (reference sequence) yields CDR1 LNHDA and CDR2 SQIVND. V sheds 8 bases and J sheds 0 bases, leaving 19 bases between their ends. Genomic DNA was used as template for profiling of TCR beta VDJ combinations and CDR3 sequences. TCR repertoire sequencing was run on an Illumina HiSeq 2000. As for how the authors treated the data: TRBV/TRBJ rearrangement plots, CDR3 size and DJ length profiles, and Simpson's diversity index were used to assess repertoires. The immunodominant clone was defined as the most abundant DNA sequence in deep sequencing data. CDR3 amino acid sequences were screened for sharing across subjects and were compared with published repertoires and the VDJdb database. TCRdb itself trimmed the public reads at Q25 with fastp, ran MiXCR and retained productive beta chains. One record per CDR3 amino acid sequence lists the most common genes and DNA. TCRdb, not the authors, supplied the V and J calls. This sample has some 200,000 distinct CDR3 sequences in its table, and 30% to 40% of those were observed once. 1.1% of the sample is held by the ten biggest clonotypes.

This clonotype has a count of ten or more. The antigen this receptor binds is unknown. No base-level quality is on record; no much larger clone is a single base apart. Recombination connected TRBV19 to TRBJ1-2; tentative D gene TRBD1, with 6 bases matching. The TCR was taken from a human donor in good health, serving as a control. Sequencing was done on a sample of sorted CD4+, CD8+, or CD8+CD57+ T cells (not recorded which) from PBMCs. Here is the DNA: TGTGCCAGTGCGACTAAGACAGGTTGGTCTAACTATGGCTACACCTTC. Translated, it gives CASATKTGWSNYGYTF.